This T cell receptor (beta chain) was obtained from a study of shared clonotypes between healthy human individuals. Genomic DNA per cell subset filled all wells of several immunoSEQ plates. Original processing notes: Filtering differed since immunoSEQ provided only junctions, with no quality scores. The repertoire was sequenced with immunoSEQ multiplex PCR; TCRdb's copy has only in-frame clones and lacks some. V and J calls and clone size come straight from that table; D and trimming were deduced from the DNA. Among under 2.5 million clones, roughly 90% were seen once, and the ten largest hold approximately 0.41%. Trimming stripped 6 bases from V and 3 bases from J, with 12 bases between. The germline CDR1 and CDR2 sequences are SNHLY and FYNNEI. CDR3 length equals 14 residues.

Sequences were obtained from naive CD4+ T cells from PBMCs. Stated subset: CD45RA+ positively selected. V gene TRBV2 combines with J gene TRBJ1-5; tentative D call: TRBD1 (5 bases). The TCR comes from a young man in good health. Some clones in this sample may be carry-over from other donors' samples. CDR3 in amino acids: CASRPGEYNQPQHF. CDR3 nucleotide sequence: TGTGCCAGCAGGCCGGGGGAATACAATCAGCCCCAGCATTTT.